The present T cell receptor beta chain was sequenced within a study of response to subunit inactivated influenza vaccine (dated by TCRdb to between 2017 and 2018). In terms of the full investigation: Deep quantitative T cell receptor repertoire profiling was used in the study to track responses to a trivalent subunit inactivated influenza vaccine.

The library was generated by RT-PCR. The sample was run on an Illumina HiSeq 2500. TCRdb reprocessing: public reads trimmed at Q25 with fastp, clones called with MiXCR, in-frame beta chains kept. All rows with the same CDR3 protein become a single entry with the most common DNA and genes. The sample data list 550,000 to 650,000 distinct CDR3 sequences, and approximately 10% of these were observed just once. The top ten constitute about a tenth of the sample. CDR1 and CDR2 were assigned from the germline V gene as SGHTA and FQGNSA. Counted from cysteine to phenylalanine, this CDR3 has 14 amino acids. Of the read, only the CDR3 DNA is kept; its 42 bases are in frame from base 1. V is clipped by 0 bases and J by 7 bases, and the sequence between their germline boundaries is 12 bases long. This clonotype was counted a few times. There is no known antigen for this receptor. Base qualities are missing; no much larger clone stands one base away.

Study-level results and caveats: It was suggested by the authors that each seasonal influenza vaccination may recruit only a limited number of new T cells.

The rearranged chain carries TRBV7-2 and TRBJ1-2; tentative D gene TRBD1, with 6 bases matching. The sequence was obtained from a man aged 45 to 65 who received an inactivated influenza vaccine. Donor details come from another sample of the same person, matched by shared clones. The source material was PBMCs from blood, sampled on the day of vaccination. The nucleotide sequence is given as TGTGCCAGCAGCTTAGCGGGACAACCGGCTGGCTACACCTTC. The resulting protein is CASSLAGQPAGYTF.